Listed below are T cell receptor beta chains from one sample, sequenced in a study of vaccination effects on CD4 cells after COVID-19. These TCRs are of unknown antigen specificity. Libraries were prepared by immunoSEQ multiplex PCR; TCRdb keeps only in-frame clonotypes and omits some of them. This table holds about 38,000 clones, 70% to 85% found once. The source material was CD4+ T cells from PBMCs cultured with HCoV-NL63 spike peptides, sampled after COVID-19 vaccination. Receptors originate from a human donor who received a COVID-19 vaccine. Some clones in this sample may be carry-over from other donors' samples. CDR3s include the opening cysteine and the closing phenylalanine or tryptophan. D genes are given only for firm matches. Clone size is not always given. Where it is, it says once, few, many or a class for expanded clones.

>TRBJ1-1|.|.|TRBV21-1
TGTGCCAGCTTACCTTCCGGGGTTCTGAACACTGAAGCTTTCTTT
CASLPSGVLNTEAFF
>TRBJ2-1|.|.|TRBV6-4
TGTGCCAGCAGTCGTCAGAGGAGGACAGAGCAGTTCTTC
CASSRQRRTEQFF
>TRBJ2-5|TRBD1|few|TRBV5-1
TGCGCCAGCAGCTTGGTGACAGGGGGCAGGGAGACCCAGTACTTC
CASSLVTGGRETQYF
>TRBJ2-2|TRBD1|.|TRBV28
TGTGCCAGCAGGGCAGGGGGCGCGAACACCGGGGAGCTGTTTTTT
CASRAGGANTGELFF
>TRBJ1-6|.|.|TRBV30
TGTGCCTGGATGCCAGGCTCCTATAATTCACCCCTCCACTTT
CAWMPGSYNSPLHF
>TRBJ2-1|.|.|TRBV25-1
TGTGCCAGCAGTGAGCATCGAGGGGTCTACAATGAGCAGTTCTTC
CASSEHRGVYNEQFF
>TRBJ2-1|.|.|TRBV12-3/TRBV12-4
TGTGCCAGCAGACTACAGGGTAATGAGCAGTTCTTC
CASRLQGNEQFF
>TRBJ1-3|.|.|TRBV18
TGTGCCAGCTCACCGCCTCCGACAGCTGGAAACACCATATATTTT
CASSPPPTAGNTIYF
>TRBJ2-5|TRBD2|once|TRBV5-1
TGCGCCAGCAGCTTGTGGGCGGGACTAGCGAAAGAGACCCAGTACTTC
CASSLWAGLAKETQYF
>TRBJ2-2|.|.|TRBV5-1
TGCGCCAGCAGCTTGCCGGACACCGCCCACACCGGGGAGCTGTTTTTT
CASSLPDTAHTGELFF
>TRBJ1-1|TRBD1|.|TRBV10-1
TGCGCCAGCAGTTTCAACGCAGGGGGGACTGAAGCTTTCTTT
CASSFNAGGTEAFF
>TRBJ2-2|TRBD2|.|TRBV2
TGTGCCAGCAGGGGACTAGCGGGGGCCGGGGAGCTGTTTTTT
CASRGLAGAGELFF
>TRBJ2-1|TRBD2|.|TRBV28
TGTGCCAGCCTGGGGGGGGAAGGGATTGCCTATGAGCAGTTCTTC
CASLGGEGIAYEQFF
>TRBJ2-5|.|.|TRBV25-1
TGTGCCAGCAGGGGTTACCAAGAGACCCAGTACTTC
CASRGYQETQYF
>TRBJ1-1|TRBD1|.|TRBV27
TGTGCCAGCATCTCCAGGGGGGAGAGGGCTGAAGCTTTCTTT
CASISRGERAEAFF
>TRBJ1-5|.|.|TRBV18
TGTGCCAGCTCGCAGTCGGGGGGAGGCCAGCCCCAGCATTTT
CASSQSGGGQPQHF
>TRBJ1-1|.|.|TRBV21-1
TGTGCCAGCAGCAAACCGGTAGACAGGGGGCGAACTGAAGCTTTCTTT
CASSKPVDRGRTEAFF
>TRBJ2-4|.|.|TRBV2
TGTGCCAGCAGTGAAGAGCAGGCCATTCAGTACTTC
CASSEEQAIQYF
>TRBJ1-5|.|.|TRBV5-8
TGTGCCAGCACCTTAGGTGGCGGGTGGAGTCAGCCCCAGCATTTT
CASTLGGGWSQPQHF
>TRBJ2-6|TRBD2|once|TRBV5-1
TGCGCCAGCAGCTTGGGCGGGGGGGCCACAGGGGCCAACGTCCTGACTTTC
CASSLGGGATGANVLTF
>TRBJ1-5|.|.|TRBV28
TGTGCCAGCAGTTTAATCCCAGAGCTCTCGGCCCAGCATTTT
CASSLIPELSAQHF
>TRBJ1-5|TRBD1|.|TRBV28
TGTGCCACCGGGGGGGGACAGAATCAGCCCCAGCATTTT
CATGGGQNQPQHF
>TRBJ2-2|.|.|TRBV19
TGTGCCAGTAGGGACAGAGTTAACACCGGGGAGCTGTTTTTT
CASRDRVNTGELFF
>TRBJ2-2|.|.|TRBV5-4
TGTGCCAGCAGCTTGTCGGACAGATACACCGGGGAGCTGTTTTTT
CASSLSDRYTGELFF
>TRBJ1-6|.|.|TRBV7-2
TGTGCCAGCAGCTCGCCTTTTAGGGGGAGATCACCCCTCCACTTT
CASSSPFRGRSPLHF
>TRBJ2-5|.|.|TRBV14
TGTGCCAGCAGCCGAATACAGGGACCTCAAGAGACCCAGTACTTC
CASSRIQGPQETQYF
>TRBJ1-1|.|.|TRBV2
TGTGCCAGCAGTAATATTAGGGACGCCGGAGAAGCTTTCTTT
CASSNIRDAGEAFF
>TRBJ1-1|TRBD1|.|TRBV15
TGTGCCACCAGCAGCAAGATTCCGGGACAGGGGACTGAAGCTTTCTTT
CATSSKIPGQGTEAFF
>TRBJ1-3|.|.|TRBV9
TGTGCCAGCAGCGTATCTCACCCCTCTGGAAACACCATATATTTT
CASSVSHPSGNTIYF
>TRBJ2-3|.|.|TRBV9
TGTGCCAGCAGCCCTCAGTCCCGCACAGATACGCAGTATTTT
CASSPQSRTDTQYF
>TRBJ2-3|.|.|TRBV6-4
TGTGCCAGCAGTGAACAGGGAGAAAAGCAGTATTTT
CASSEQGEKQYF
>TRBJ1-1|TRBD1|.|TRBV7-2
TGTGCCAGCAGCTCCGGACAGGGCTACACTGAAGCTTTCTTT
CASSSGQGYTEAFF
>TRBJ2-1|TRBD2|.|TRBV19
TGTGCCAGTAGGGATGGTAGCGGGGGGTCCTCATACAATGAGCAGTTCTTC
CASRDGSGGSSYNEQFF
>TRBJ2-5|.|.|TRBV7-9
TGTGCCAGCAGCAGCCGGGCATCACAAGAGACCCAGTACTTC
CASSSRASQETQYF
>TRBJ2-3|TRBD1|.|TRBV18
TGTGCCAGCTCATCATACAGGGGGTCTACAGATACGCAGTATTTT
CASSSYRGSTDTQYF
>TRBJ1-5|TRBD1|.|TRBV27
TGTGCCAGCAGTTTTAGAGGACAGGGATTGGGTCAGCCCCAGCATTTT
CASSFRGQGLGQPQHF
>TRBJ2-1|.|.|TRBV9
TGTGCCAGCAGCCCCCGCGGAGGGGGGGCCGTCTATGAGCAGTTCTTC
CASSPRGGGAVYEQFF
>TRBJ2-1|.|once|TRBV30
TGTGCCTGGAGTGTACTGGCAGGGAATAACAATGAGCAGTTCTTC
CAWSVLAGNNNEQFF
>TRBJ1-2|.|.|TRBV5-6
TGTGCCAGCAGCTTGATGTATCGAACAGCTAACTATGGCTACACCTTC
CASSLMYRTANYGYTF
>TRBJ2-2|.|.|TRBV20-1
TGCAGTGCTAGTTCGCTGACCGGGGAGCTGTTTTTT
CSASSLTGELFF
>TRBJ1-2|.|.|TRBV29-1
TGCAGCGTTGAAGAAAACGCAGTACCGGGGTATGGCTACACCTTC
CSVEENAVPGYGYTF
>TRBJ2-3|TRBD2|.|TRBV5-1
TGCGCCAGCTGGGGACTAGCGGGGGGGACCCCAGATACGCAGTATTTT
CASWGLAGGTPDTQYF
>TRBJ1-3|.|.|TRBV7-2
TGTGCCAGCAGTCGTACGGGGGAGACGGGAAACACCATATATTTT
CASSRTGETGNTIYF
>TRBJ1-1|.|few|TRBV3-1/TRBV3-2
TGTGCCAGCAGCCAAGTTCTATCCCTTGGAACTGAAGCTTTCTTT
CASSQVLSLGTEAFF
>TRBJ1-1|.|.|TRBV18
TGTGCCAGCTCACTCGGGGTTGGGAACACTGAAGCTTTCTTT
CASSLGVGNTEAFF
>TRBJ2-3|.|.|TRBV24-1
TGTGCCACCAGTGACACCGGGACTGGAACAGATACGCAGTATTTT
CATSDTGTGTDTQYF
>TRBJ2-7|.|once|TRBV29-1
TGCAGCGTTGAAGTTCAGGGAGAAGGCGAGCAGTACTTC
CSVEVQGEGEQYF
>TRBJ1-2|.|.|TRBV4-3
TGCGCCAGCAGCCAAGTACGGTCTTGGTCCTATGGCTACACCTTC
CASSQVRSWSYGYTF
>TRBJ2-5|.|.|TRBV19
TGTGCCAGTAGGACGGGCAATCAAGAGACCCAGTACTTC
CASRTGNQETQYF
>TRBJ1-4|.|.|TRBV10-2
TGCGCCAGCAGGGGGACCGGTAGCGGTGAAAAACTGTTTTTT
CASRGTGSGEKLFF
>TRBJ2-1|.|.|TRBV2
TGTGCCAGCAGTGAGAACAGTATAAATGAGCAGTTCTTC
CASSENSINEQFF
>TRBJ2-6|.|.|TRBV3-1/TRBV3-2
TGTGCCAGCAGCCAAGGGTTAGGGGCTGCCAACTCTGGGGCCAACGTCCTGACTTTC
CASSQGLGAANSGANVLTF
>TRBJ1-5|TRBD1|.|TRBV18
TGTGCCAGCGCCTCCGCAGGGGGCGAGGGTCAGCCCCAGCATTTT
CASASAGGEGQPQHF
>TRBJ1-4|.|.|TRBV2
TGTGCCAGCAGTGAAAGAGGGTACGGTGAAAAACTGTTTTTT
CASSERGYGEKLFF
>TRBJ2-2|.|.|TRBV5-1
TGCGCCAGCAGCCCCATCGGGTGGGGGAAAGGGTCGTCCGGGGAGCTGTTTTTT
CASSPIGWGKGSSGELFF